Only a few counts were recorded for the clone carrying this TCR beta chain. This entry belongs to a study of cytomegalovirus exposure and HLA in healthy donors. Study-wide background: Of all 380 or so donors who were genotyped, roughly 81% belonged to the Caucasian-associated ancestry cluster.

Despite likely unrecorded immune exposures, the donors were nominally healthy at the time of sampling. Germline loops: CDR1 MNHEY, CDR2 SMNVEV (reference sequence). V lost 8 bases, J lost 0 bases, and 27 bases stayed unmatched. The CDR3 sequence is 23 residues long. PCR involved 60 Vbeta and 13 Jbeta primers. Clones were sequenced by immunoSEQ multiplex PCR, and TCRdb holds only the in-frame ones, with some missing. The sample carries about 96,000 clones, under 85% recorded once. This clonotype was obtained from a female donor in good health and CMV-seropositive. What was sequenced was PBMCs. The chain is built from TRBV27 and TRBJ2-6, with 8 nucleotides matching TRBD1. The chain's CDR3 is CASPTTDRDRSLLELSGANVLTF. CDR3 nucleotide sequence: TGTGCCAGCCCTACAACGGACCGGGACAGGTCCCTCCTCGAGCTCTCTGGGGCCAACGTCCTGACTTTC.